This T cell receptor (beta chain) comes out of a study of shared clonotypes between healthy human individuals. Study-level information: Donor composition was a couple of women and three men, aged 18 to 49.

Of note for this clone: What it recognizes is unknown.

CDR1 is SGHTS and CDR2 is YDEGEE in the germline V gene. This CDR3 region has 14 residues. Unmatched junction bases numbered 6, after V lost 0 bases and J lost 9 bases. The sequenced material, unsorted PBMC DNA, was run on ten immunoSEQ deep assay plates. Clones were read by immunoSEQ multiplex PCR, and TCRdb kept only the in-frame ones, dropping some. The sample yields some 510,000 clones, approximately 79% seen once. General study points: Tissue TCR repertoires likely differ from these blood-only repertoires.

Sequenced input: PBMCs. The chain couples TRBV5-8 to TRBJ2-1; 7 bases line up with TRBD1. This TCR was recovered from a woman in her forties in good health. Some clones in this sample may be carry-over from other donors' samples. The CDR3 nucleotides are TGTGCCAGCAGCTTGGCGCAGGGGGTAGGTGAGCAGTTCTTC. Amino acids: CASSLAQGVGEQFF. The full variable domain, in which reference TRBV5-8 and TRBJ2-1 provide the parts outside the CDR3, is EAGVTQSPTHLIKTRGQQATLRCSPISGHTSVYWYQQALGLGLQFLLWYDEGEERNRGNFPPRFSGRQFPNYSSELNVNALELEDSALYLCASSLAQGVGEQFFGPGTRLTVL.